These 12 T cell receptor beta chains share one sample of origin, sequenced in a study of vaccination effects on CD4 cells after COVID-19. On day 10 of culture, CD4+ T cells were separated out. Vaccine administered to participants consisted of two doses of either BNT162b2 or mRNA-1273. TCRdb's table, derived via immunoSEQ multiplex PCR, lists solely in-frame clones and lacks some. The sample lists about 40,000 clones, about 70% occurring once. What these receptors recognize is not known. This specimen was CD4+ T cells from PBMCs cultured without peptide, taken after COVID-19 vaccination. These receptors originate from a human donor who received a COVID-19 vaccine.

The chain couples TRBV9 to TRBJ2-4, with D tentatively TRBD2 (6 bases). Germline assignment: CDR1 SGDLS and CDR2 YYNGEE. The CDR3 sequence is 12 residues long. The V end lost 3 bases, the J end lost 8 bases, and 9 bases lay between the germline ends. As DNA, the CDR3 is TGTGCCAGCAGCGCACCGGGGGACATTCAGTACTTC. It encodes CASSAPGDIQYF.

The V call is TRBV4-2, the J call TRBJ2-7, with TRBD1 as a possible D gene (5 bases). Germline CDR1 is LGHNA and CDR2 is YNFKEQ. The CDR3 length is 14 residues. V lost 4 bases to trimming and J lost 9 bases, with 19 bases between them. The CDR3 DNA reads as TGTGCCAGCAGCCCCCGGACCGAAGGGGTGGTGCAGTACTTC. Its protein is CASSPRTEGVVQYF.

This clone was seen only once. The genes are TRBV29-1 and TRBJ1-1; no definite D call. The CDR3 covers 13 residues. V lost 0 bases to trimming and J lost 0 bases, with 5 bases between them. The V gene's germline CDR1 is SQVTM and CDR2 ANQGSEA. The CDR3 sequence: CSVEDYLNTEAFF. In DNA form, the CDR3 reads TGCAGCGTTGAAGATTATCTGAACACTGAAGCTTTCTTT.

This chain joins TRBV5-6 and TRBJ1-3; no clear D. V was pared by 0 bases and J by 0 bases, with 7 bases between. This CDR3 contains 15 residues. Germline assignment: CDR1 SGHDT and CDR2 YYEEEE. CDR3 in DNA: TGTGCCAGCAGCTTGGGTCAATACTCTGGAAACACCATATATTTT. It translates to CASSLGQYSGNTIYF.

V and J are TRBV19 and TRBJ2-2; possible D gene TRBD2, 7 bases. Trimming pared 9 bases from V and 0 bases from J, leaving 14 bases between. Per germline, CDR1 LNHDA and CDR2 SQIVND (reference sequence). The CDR3 is made up of 15 amino acids. The CDR3 region has the DNA TGTGCCAGCTGGGGGGGCGGGGCGAACACCGGGGAGCTGTTTTTT. This translates into CASWGGGANTGELFF.

The chain recombines TRBV18 with TRBJ1-2; D ambiguous. The V gene's germline CDR1 is KGHSH and CDR2 LQKENI. V was trimmed by 5 bases and J by 5 bases, leaving 12 bases between them. The CDR3 spans 13 residues. CDR3 region: CASSEDVRYGYTF. The CDR3 nucleotides are TGTGCCAGCTCAGAGGACGTACGTTATGGCTACACCTTC.

This clone was seen more than once but under ten times. The V gene is TRBV2, the J gene TRBJ1-5; D gene unclear. The CDR3 runs to 14 residues. The germline V gene encodes CDR1 SNHLY and CDR2 FYNNEI. Trimming removed 1 base from V and 6 bases from J, with 10 bases in between. This chain's CDR3 is CASSEGAYLQPQHF. The CDR3 region has the DNA TGTGCCAGCAGTGAAGGCGCTTACCTTCAGCCCCAGCATTTT.

J is TRBJ2-5 and V is TRBV18, with 13 bases lining up with TRBD2. This CDR3 has 16 residues. Losses at the gene ends were 1 base for V and 4 bases for J; bases not matched to a gene: 3. The germline gives CDR1 KGHSH, CDR2 LQKENI. The CDR3 sequence is CASSPQGLAGLETQYF. The CDR3 DNA reads TGTGCCAGCTCACCACAGGGACTAGCGGGGTTAGAGACCCAGTACTTC.

This clone was seen a handful of times. This chain joins TRBV18 and TRBJ1-3, with D possibly matching TRBD1 (6 bases). CDR1 is KGHSH, CDR2 LQKENI, per germline. This CDR3 has 15 residues. Trimming took 3 bases from V and 2 from J, leaving 11 bases between them. CDR3 in amino acids: CASSPRRDTGNTIYF. The DNA of the CDR3 is TGTGCCAGCTCACCCAGGCGGGACACTGGAAACACCATATATTTT.

The chain uses TRBV13 and TRBJ2-7; D could derive from TRBD1 or TRBD2 (5 bases each). Trimming took off 5 bases at V and 0 bases at J, with 23 bases between the two ends. Germline CDR1 reads PRHDT; CDR2 reads FYEKMQ (reference sequence). CDR3 length: 18 amino acids. CDR3 sequence reads: CASSHTAWRTSGSYEQYF. As DNA, the CDR3 is TGTGCCAGCAGCCACACCGCCTGGAGGACATCAGGCTCCTACGAGCAGTACTTC.

In this sample, this clone turned up once. The chain joins TRBV24-1 to TRBJ2-7; no reliable D call. V lost 9 bases to trimming and J lost 1 base, with 9 bases between them. The CDR3 is made up of 12 amino acids. Per the germline V gene, CDR1 is KGHDR and CDR2 is SFDVKD. CDR3 region: CATPDLSYEQYF. As DNA, the CDR3 is TGTGCCACCCCGGACCTATCCTACGAGCAGTACTTC.

CDR3 residues: CASSLGTGVHEQYF. The CDR3 bases are TGCGCCAGCAGCTTGGGGACAGGGGTCCACGAGCAGTACTTC. The chain has TRBV5-1 and TRBJ2-7; 9 bases line up with TRBD1. Germline-derived CDR1 and CDR2 are SGHRS and YFSETQ. This CDR3 is 14 amino acids long. V was clipped by 0 bases and J by 5 bases; unmatched bases: 3. The entire variable domain, with the rest obtained from reference TRBV5-1 and TRBJ2-7, is as follows: KAGVTQTPRYLIKTRGQQVTLSCSPISGHRSVSWYQQTPGQGLQFLFEYFSETQRNKGNFPGRFSGRQFSNSRSEMNVSTLELGDSALYLCASSLGTGVHEQYFGPGTRLTVT.